The clone carrying this T cell receptor (beta chain) was detected many times. Its antigen is unidentified. RNA transcripts yielded amplified TCR beta CDR3 regions. First-round RT-PCR targeting the TCR CDR3 was performed with the HTBI primer set. Each CDR3 protein is one row after TCRdb ran MiXCR on the multiplex PCR reads. The profile shows 460,000 or so distinct CDR3 sequences, about an eighth of them singletons. This entry is derived from a study of T cells in Graves' hyperthyroidism and ophthalmopathy. Whole-study results and caveats: Stable hyperthyroidism and ophthalmopathy were separated using 13 V-J signatures. Median prediction lead before ophthalmopathy onset was about 6.3 months with the model.

Trimming at V came to 7 bases and at J to 9 bases, leaving 18 bases not matched to a gene. The CDR3 is 18 residues long. This clonotype was obtained from a woman younger than 35 with Graves' hyperthyroidism. J is TRBJ1-6 and V is TRBV12-3 or TRBV12-4, with 10 bases matching TRBD1. The sample consisted of blood. The CDR3 DNA reads TGTGCCAGCACCCCCGTCCCGGGACAGGGGCCCCGGGGTTCACCCCTCCACTTT. This translates into CASTPVPGQGPRGSPLHF.